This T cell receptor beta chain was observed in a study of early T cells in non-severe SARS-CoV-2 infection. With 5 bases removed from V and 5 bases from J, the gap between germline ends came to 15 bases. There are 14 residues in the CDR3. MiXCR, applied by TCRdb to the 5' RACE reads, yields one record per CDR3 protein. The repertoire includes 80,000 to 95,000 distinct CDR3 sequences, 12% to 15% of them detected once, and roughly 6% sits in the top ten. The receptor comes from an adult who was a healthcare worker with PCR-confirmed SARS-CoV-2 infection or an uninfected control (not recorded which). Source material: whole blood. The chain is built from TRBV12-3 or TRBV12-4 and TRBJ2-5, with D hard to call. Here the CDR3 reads CASSTSGPKETQYF. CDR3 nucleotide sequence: TGTGCCAGCAGTACCTCGGGCCCTAAGGAGACCCAGTACTTC.